Here is one TCR beta chain with its context. Its antigen is unidentified. CDR3 length equals 15 residues. Trimming cost V 8 bases and J 4 bases, with 17 bases left between them. Germline V gene sequence: CDR1 MNHEY, CDR2 SVGEGT. The sample originates from a study of T cell repertoires in cytomegalovirus infection. The wider study: Indicated by public TCR beta signatures were CMV infection and matching HLA type. Study-level points and caveats: Carriage of CMV together with the relevant HLA was identifiable through cumulative public TCR beta family frequency. In two of eight donors, the top clonotype was HLA-C-restricted CMV-specific.

MiXCR was run by TCRdb on the reads, yielding one entry per CDR3 protein. The profile covers 180,000 or so distinct CDR3 sequences, with about 18% appearing a single time and under 30% taken by the ten largest. The receptor was derived from a human donor in good health (CMV status not recorded). Some clones in this sample may be carry-over from other donors' samples. Material: CD8+ T cells from PBMCs. This sequence joins TRBV6-2 or TRBV6-3 and TRBJ2-2; D perhaps matches TRBD1 (5 bases). The DNA for the CDR3 is TGTGCCAGCTATCAATTTTGGACACTCACCGGGGAGCTGTTTTTT. It codes for CASYQFWTLTGELFF.